These T cell receptor beta chains were read from a single sample in a study of T cell responses to AZD1222 COVID-19 vaccine. Measured with immunoSEQ multiplex PCR; TCRdb has only the in-frame clones, and not every one. The sample contains under 150,000 clones, under 95% of which appear only once. The sample consisted of peripheral blood, taken on day 0 of AZD1222 vaccination. Source of these receptors: an adult in good health. Both conserved end residues are part of each CDR3. Fields, in order: J gene, V gene, clone size, D gene, CDR3 DNA, CDR3 protein. A D gene is named only where the DNA matches it firmly. Only some rows state a clone size, as once, few, many or a class for expanded clones.

j_call: TRBJ1-2
v_call: TRBV6-5
clone_size: NA
d_call: NA
cdr3_nt: TGTGCCAGCGGGAACCCCGGCTTCTCGGGCTACACCTTC
cdr3_aa: CASGNPGFSGYTF

j_call: TRBJ2-7
v_call: TRBV3-1/TRBV3-2
clone_size: once
d_call: TRBD2
cdr3_nt: TGTGCCAGCAGGGCCGGGACTAGCGGGGGAGACGAGCAGTACTTC
cdr3_aa: CASRAGTSGGDEQYF

j_call: TRBJ2-7
v_call: TRBV3-1/TRBV3-2
clone_size: once
d_call: NA
cdr3_nt: TGTGCCAGCAGCCAAGGTCCAGGGGTGGCCTACGAGCAGTACTTC
cdr3_aa: CASSQGPGVAYEQYF

j_call: TRBJ1-2
v_call: TRBV11-2
clone_size: NA
d_call: NA
cdr3_nt: TGTGCCAGCAGCTTAGAGTTGCAGGGTGCTGGCTACACCTTC
cdr3_aa: CASSLELQGAGYTF

j_call: TRBJ2-7
v_call: TRBV18
clone_size: NA
d_call: NA
cdr3_nt: TGTGCCAGCTCACCTGATTATCAGGTGGACGAGCAGTACTTC
cdr3_aa: CASSPDYQVDEQYF

j_call: TRBJ1-3
v_call: TRBV19
clone_size: NA
d_call: NA
cdr3_nt: TGTGCCAGTGACTCCGGGACTGCTGGAAACACCATATATTTT
cdr3_aa: CASDSGTAGNTIYF

j_call: TRBJ1-6
v_call: TRBV15
clone_size: NA
d_call: NA
cdr3_nt: TGTGCCACCAGCAGAGTTTCACCCCTCCACTTT
cdr3_aa: CATSRVSPLHF

j_call: TRBJ2-5
v_call: TRBV6-5
clone_size: NA
d_call: TRBD1
cdr3_nt: TGTGCCAGCAGTTCGGGACAGGGAGGGGAGACCCAGTACTTC
cdr3_aa: CASSSGQGGETQYF

j_call: TRBJ1-2
v_call: TRBV7-2
clone_size: NA
d_call: NA
cdr3_nt: TGTGCCAGCAGCCTACAGGGAAACTATGGCTACACCTTC
cdr3_aa: CASSLQGNYGYTF

j_call: TRBJ1-3
v_call: TRBV10-3
clone_size: NA
d_call: NA
cdr3_nt: TGTGCCACCGGATCCGGGAACACCATATATTTT
cdr3_aa: CATGSGNTIYF

j_call: TRBJ2-1
v_call: TRBV5-1
clone_size: once
d_call: TRBD1
cdr3_nt: TGCGCCAGCAGCGTCCGGGACAGGGTGAATGAGCAGTTCTTC
cdr3_aa: CASSVRDRVNEQFF

j_call: TRBJ1-3
v_call: TRBV7-6
clone_size: NA
d_call: NA
cdr3_nt: TGTGCCAGCAGCCCTAGCGGCGACTCTGGAAACACCATATATTTT
cdr3_aa: CASSPSGDSGNTIYF

j_call: TRBJ1-1
v_call: TRBV7-3
clone_size: NA
d_call: NA
cdr3_nt: TGTGCCAGCAGCTTAAACGCAGGGTTTTCTGAAGCTTTCTTT
cdr3_aa: CASSLNAGFSEAFF

j_call: TRBJ2-2
v_call: TRBV9
clone_size: NA
d_call: NA
cdr3_nt: TGTGCCAGCAGCGTAGTTTCAGGATCCACCGGGGAGCTGTTTTTT
cdr3_aa: CASSVVSGSTGELFF

j_call: TRBJ1-6
v_call: TRBV5-1
clone_size: NA
d_call: TRBD1
cdr3_nt: TGCGCCAGCAGCTTGACCGGACAGGAACTTAATTCACCCCTCCACTTT
cdr3_aa: CASSLTGQELNSPLHF

j_call: TRBJ1-5
v_call: TRBV28
clone_size: NA
d_call: NA
cdr3_nt: TGTGCCAGCAGTTTAATCGGAGGGCAGAGCTCCGCGCCCCAGCATTTT
cdr3_aa: CASSLIGGQSSAPQHF

j_call: TRBJ1-6
v_call: TRBV3-1/TRBV3-2
clone_size: NA
d_call: NA
cdr3_nt: TGTGCCAGCAGCCAAGTTGCATGGACACCCCTCCACTTT
cdr3_aa: CASSQVAWTPLHF

j_call: TRBJ2-7
v_call: TRBV10-2
clone_size: large
d_call: NA
cdr3_nt: TGCGCCAGCAGTGGGGGGACGGTTGACTACGAGCAGTACTTC
cdr3_aa: CASSGGTVDYEQYF

j_call: TRBJ2-7
v_call: TRBV7-8
clone_size: few
d_call: TRBD1
cdr3_nt: TGTGCCAGCAGCTTAGATTGGACAGGGGGGCCTTACGAGCAGTACTTC
cdr3_aa: CASSLDWTGGPYEQYF

j_call: TRBJ2-5
v_call: TRBV5-8
clone_size: once
d_call: TRBD2
cdr3_nt: TGTGCCAGCAGACACGGACTAGCGGGACGAGAGACCCAGTACTTC
cdr3_aa: CASRHGLAGRETQYF

j_call: TRBJ1-4
v_call: TRBV6-2/TRBV6-3
clone_size: NA
d_call: NA
cdr3_nt: TGTGCCAGCAGCCGGGGGACGGCAACTAATGAAAAACTGTTTTTT
cdr3_aa: CASSRGTATNEKLFF

j_call: TRBJ1-2
v_call: TRBV4-3
clone_size: NA
d_call: NA
cdr3_nt: TGCGCCAGCAGCCATGGTCGAAACTATGGCTACACCTTC
cdr3_aa: CASSHGRNYGYTF

j_call: TRBJ2-1
v_call: TRBV24-1
clone_size: NA
d_call: NA
cdr3_nt: TGTGCCACCAGTGGTAGGGATATCAATGAGCAGTTCTTC
cdr3_aa: CATSGRDINEQFF

j_call: TRBJ2-1
v_call: TRBV9
clone_size: NA
d_call: NA
cdr3_nt: TGTGCCAGCAGCGTAGGGACATACAATGAGCAGTTCTTC
cdr3_aa: CASSVGTYNEQFF

j_call: TRBJ2-1
v_call: TRBV7-3
clone_size: NA
d_call: NA
cdr3_nt: TGTGCCAGCAGCTTTACCCCCCAGGCCAATGAGCAGTTCTTC
cdr3_aa: CASSFTPQANEQFF

j_call: TRBJ2-7
v_call: TRBV7-9
clone_size: few
d_call: TRBD2
cdr3_nt: TGTGCCAGCAGCTTGGTAGCGGGGGTAAGCGAGCAGTACTTC
cdr3_aa: CASSLVAGVSEQYF

j_call: TRBJ1-1
v_call: TRBV6-5
clone_size: NA
d_call: NA
cdr3_nt: TGTGCCAGCAGTTACGCGGGTAAAGGGACTGAAGCTTTCTTT
cdr3_aa: CASSYAGKGTEAFF

j_call: TRBJ2-7
v_call: TRBV10-2
clone_size: once
d_call: NA
cdr3_nt: TGCGCCAGCAGTGTTCTCAGGGCTCGGGAGCAGTACTTC
cdr3_aa: CASSVLRAREQYF

j_call: TRBJ2-5
v_call: TRBV7-2
clone_size: NA
d_call: NA
cdr3_nt: TGTGCCAGCAGCTTAGGCGCAATACAAGAGACCCAGTACTTC
cdr3_aa: CASSLGAIQETQYF

j_call: TRBJ2-1
v_call: TRBV18
clone_size: once
d_call: NA
cdr3_nt: TGTGCCAGCTCACCAAAGGACGGTGAGCAGTTCTTC
cdr3_aa: CASSPKDGEQFF

j_call: TRBJ2-3
v_call: TRBV3-1/TRBV3-2
clone_size: NA
d_call: TRBD1
cdr3_nt: TGTGCCAGCAGCCGCGGGACAGGGGATTGGGGCACAGATACGCAGTATTTT
cdr3_aa: CASSRGTGDWGTDTQYF

j_call: TRBJ1-2
v_call: TRBV2
clone_size: NA
d_call: NA
cdr3_nt: TGTGCCAGCAATGACCGCCTCACGGTTGGCTACACCTTC
cdr3_aa: CASNDRLTVGYTF

j_call: TRBJ1-1
v_call: TRBV7-3
clone_size: NA
d_call: TRBD1
cdr3_nt: TGTGCCAACTACAGGGGGATGAACACTGAAGCTTTCTTT
cdr3_aa: CANYRGMNTEAFF

j_call: TRBJ1-1
v_call: TRBV2
clone_size: NA
d_call: NA
cdr3_nt: TGTGCCAGCAGTGCCTCCCTCGGTTTAAAGGCTTTCTTT
cdr3_aa: CASSASLGLKAFF

j_call: TRBJ2-7
v_call: TRBV7-9
clone_size: few
d_call: NA
cdr3_nt: TGTGCCAGCAGCTTAGCAACAGGGTCTAGATACGAGCAGTACTTC
cdr3_aa: CASSLATGSRYEQYF

j_call: TRBJ2-7
v_call: TRBV19
clone_size: NA
d_call: NA
cdr3_nt: TGTGCCAGTAGTATCCCAGGAGGGCGCGAGCAGTACTTC
cdr3_aa: CASSIPGGREQYF

j_call: TRBJ1-4
v_call: TRBV18
clone_size: NA
d_call: NA
cdr3_nt: TGTGCCAGCTCACCGCGACAGGTCCCGAATGAAAAACTGTTTTTT
cdr3_aa: CASSPRQVPNEKLFF

j_call: TRBJ1-5
v_call: TRBV24-1
clone_size: NA
d_call: NA
cdr3_nt: TGTGCCACCAGTGACCATCTTACGACAGGTAAGTCCGGTATAAATCAGCCCCAGCATTTT
cdr3_aa: CATSDHLTTGKSGINQPQHF

j_call: TRBJ1-6
v_call: TRBV5-4
clone_size: NA
d_call: NA
cdr3_nt: TGTGCCAGCAGCTTGCAGGGGCGCGGTAATTCACCCCTCCACTTT
cdr3_aa: CASSLQGRGNSPLHF

j_call: TRBJ2-1
v_call: TRBV5-1
clone_size: NA
d_call: TRBD2
cdr3_nt: TGCGCCAGCAGCCCCGGGGGGGATGAGCAGTTCTTC
cdr3_aa: CASSPGGDEQFF

j_call: TRBJ2-7
v_call: TRBV30
clone_size: NA
d_call: NA
cdr3_nt: TGTGCCTGGAGGGGCCGTAAAGCCTACGAGCAGTACTTC
cdr3_aa: CAWRGRKAYEQYF

j_call: TRBJ1-2
v_call: TRBV4-3
clone_size: NA
d_call: TRBD1
cdr3_nt: TGCGCCAGCAGCCCTGGACAGGGAATCGCTAAAGGCTATGGCTACACCTTC
cdr3_aa: CASSPGQGIAKGYGYTF

j_call: TRBJ1-2
v_call: TRBV30
clone_size: NA
d_call: NA
cdr3_nt: TGTGCCTGGGAGACCCCAACGGGGGGCTACACCTTC
cdr3_aa: CAWETPTGGYTF

j_call: TRBJ1-2
v_call: TRBV4-3
clone_size: NA
d_call: NA
cdr3_nt: TGCGCCAGCAGCCAAATTGGACAGCCAGTCTATGGCTACACCTTC
cdr3_aa: CASSQIGQPVYGYTF

j_call: TRBJ2-1
v_call: TRBV29-1
clone_size: NA
d_call: TRBD2
cdr3_nt: TGCAGCGTTGAAGGTGGGCGACTAGCGGGAGGGCCCCTTGAGCAGTTCTTC
cdr3_aa: CSVEGGRLAGGPLEQFF

j_call: TRBJ1-2
v_call: TRBV4-3
clone_size: once
d_call: NA
cdr3_nt: TGCGCCAGCAGCCAAGATGTAGGGCCCGGAGGCTACACCTTC
cdr3_aa: CASSQDVGPGGYTF